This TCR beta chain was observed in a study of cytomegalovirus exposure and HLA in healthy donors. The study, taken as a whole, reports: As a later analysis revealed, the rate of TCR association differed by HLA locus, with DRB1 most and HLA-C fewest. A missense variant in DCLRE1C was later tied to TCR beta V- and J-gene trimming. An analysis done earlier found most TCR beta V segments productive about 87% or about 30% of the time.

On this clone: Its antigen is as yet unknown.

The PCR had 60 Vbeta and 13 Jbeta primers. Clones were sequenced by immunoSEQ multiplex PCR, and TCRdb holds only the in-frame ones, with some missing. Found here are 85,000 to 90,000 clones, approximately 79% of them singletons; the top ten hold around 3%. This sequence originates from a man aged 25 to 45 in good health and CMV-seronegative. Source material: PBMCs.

The CDR3 loop is CAISDAYEQYF. CDR3 nucleotides: TGTGCCATCAGTGACGCGTACGAGCAGTACTTC. V and J are TRBV10-3 and TRBJ2-7; D ambiguous. Trimming removed 3 bases at V and 4 bases at J, with 4 bases between. The length of the CDR3 is 11 residues. Germline V gives CDR1 ENHRY, CDR2 SYGVKD.